This TCR beta chain emerged from a study of cytomegalovirus exposure and HLA in healthy donors. PCR employed 60 Vbeta and 13 Jbeta primers. In the authors' workflow: The authors later counted roughly 77 million unique TCR beta chains, around 9.9 million of them shared. Assay: immunoSEQ multiplex PCR; the TCRdb copy retains only in-frame clones and omits some. The V and J calls and clone size are taken from that table; D and trimming were inferred from the DNA. The table shows more than 120,000 clones, with under 90% occurring only once. The sample taken for sequencing was PBMCs. The clonotype was recovered from a male donor in good health and CMV-seronegative.

The DNA for the CDR3 is TGTGCCAGCAGCACCCCGGGACAAAACACTGAAGCTTTCTTT. This translates into CASSTPGQNTEAFF. This sequence joins TRBV7-9 and TRBJ1-1, with D perhaps matching TRBD1 (6 bases). Trimming removed 5 bases at V and 2 bases at J, with 12 bases between. The length of the CDR3 is 14 residues. Germline CDR1 reads SEHNR; CDR2 reads FQNEAQ (reference sequence).